This TCR beta chain was observed in a study of radiotherapy plus CTLA-4 blockade in lung cancer listed by TCRdb under 2018. At the level of the whole study: Objective responses occurred in 15% to 20% of enrolled patients, and around 30% achieved disease control.

The germline V gene encodes CDR1 SNHLY and CDR2 FYNNEI. Deletion took 3 bases off V and 4 bases off J, with a span of 4 bases between the germline ends. The CDR3 numbers 11 residues from cysteine through phenylalanine. The only DNA kept is the CDR3, 33 bases in frame from the first base. In this study, focal radiation therapy paired with CTLA-4 blockade (ipilimumab) was tested in patients who had chemo-refractory metastatic non-small-cell lung cancer. Comment on this clone: This receptor's antigen is unknown. There are no base qualities to consult, and no much larger clone falls within one base.

Library construction relied on the immunoSEQ multiplex PCR assay. The clones in this table, taken by TCRdb from immuneACCESS, are in-frame only. Not every clone is retained; where verified, under half of the shortfall comes from an unresolved V gene, and the cause of the rest is unknown. The sample profile shows approximately 94,000 clones; around 80% of them were found once. The ten largest make up roughly 23% of the sample. Results the study describes overall, beyond this receptor: After treatment with radiotherapy and ipilimumab, TCR clones that originated in tumors expanded in peripheral blood. Early dynamic changes in blood T cell clones, together with increased serum interferon-beta after radiation, were reported as the strongest predictors of response.

The chain is encoded by TRBV2 joined to TRBJ2-7; the D gene lacks a confident call. This receptor was taken from a human donor with non-small cell lung cancer that progressed on radiotherapy plus ipilimumab. The material sequenced was peripheral blood, taken from a patient treated with radiotherapy plus ipilimumab. The CDR3: CASSDRYEQYF. DNA sequence: TGTGCCAGCAGTGACAGGTACGAGCAGTACTTC.